The 7 T cell receptor beta chains below come from one sample, sequenced in a study of long-term antiretroviral therapy in people with HIV. immunoSEQ v3.0 was run at survey level. Using immunoSEQ multiplex PCR, the repertoire was profiled, and TCRdb retains in-frame clones only, with some absent. The sample holds some 17,000 clones; more than 75% are singletons and the top ten take less than 15%. Sequences were derived from unsorted PBMCs, sampled 6.9 years after starting antiretroviral therapy. These receptor sequences come from a man between 50 and 59 years old with HIV.

This chain uses TRBV6-1 with TRBJ1-3; D ambiguous. V lost 0 bases and J lost 16, with 19 bases in between. CDR1 and CDR2 from the germline V gene are MNHNS and SASEGT. The CDR3 runs 14 residues. The DNA for the CDR3 is TGTGCCAGCAGTGAAGCAGCCGTGGACGGCATTTCGTATTTT. It codes for CASSEAAVDGISYF.

Concerning this clone: Other nucleotide sequences from this sample produce the same CDR3. The CDR3 DNA reads as TGTGCCAGTAGTATTCCCGGTAGCAATCAGCCCCAGCATTTT. Amino acid sequence: CASSIPGSNQPQHF. The chain is built from TRBV19 and TRBJ1-5; D not resolved. Trimming cost V 3 bases and J 0 bases, with 6 bases left between them. This CDR3 contains 14 residues. Germline CDR1 is LNHDA and CDR2 is SQIVND (reference sequence).

The chain uses TRBV5-6 and TRBJ2-3; D is unclear. In germline, CDR1 is SGHDT, CDR2 YYEEEE. V lost 4 bases and J 2 bases, leaving 14 bases between the germline ends. The CDR3 length is 15 residues. The CDR3 DNA reads TGTGCCAGCAGCCCACGCCCTCTGCCCACAGATACGCAGTATTTT. Residues: CASSPRPLPTDTQYF.

The chain has TRBV2 and TRBJ2-7; 8 bases align to TRBD1. CDR3 length: 13 amino acids. In germline, CDR1 is SNHLY, CDR2 FYNNEI. After removal of 6 bases from V and 4 bases from J, the junction contained 5 bases not matched to a gene. CDR3 coding DNA: TGTGCCAGCAGGGACAGGGACAGTTACGAGCAGTACTTC. Translated: CASRDRDSYEQYF.

V is TRBV7-3 and J is TRBJ2-7; D not certain. Trimming pared 3 bases from V and 7 bases from J, leaving 13 bases between. The CDR3 covers 13 residues. CDR1 and CDR2 (germline): SGHTA, FQGTGA. As DNA, the CDR3 is TGTGCCAGCAGCTTGAACAAGGGCCGGGAGCAGTACTTC. This encodes CASSLNKGREQYF.

The chain links TRBV10-3 to TRBJ2-1; 12 nucleotides match TRBD2. The CDR3 loop spans 15 amino acids. Germline assignment: CDR1 ENHRY and CDR2 SYGVKD. Unmatched junction bases numbered 4, after V lost 5 bases and J lost 5 bases. CDR3 protein: CAISSSGRADNEQFF. CDR3 coding DNA: TGTGCCATCAGTTCTAGCGGGAGGGCCGACAATGAGCAGTTCTTC.

The chain has TRBV6-6 and TRBJ1-4, with D possibly matching TRBD1 (6 bases). The V end lost 5 bases, the J end lost 1 base, and 14 bases lay between the germline ends. There are 16 residues in the CDR3. Germline CDR1 is MNHNY and CDR2 is SVGAGI (reference sequence). The CDR3 loop is CASSGQLRVTNEKLFF. DNA of the CDR3: TGTGCCAGCAGTGGACAGTTGCGGGTAACTAATGAAAAACTGTTTTTT.